This TCR beta chain derives from a study of PD-1 blockade in classical Hodgkin lymphoma. Whole-study findings and limits: Diversity similar to that of newly diagnosed patients was seen at baseline in complete responders.

A word on this clone: Its antigen remains unknown.

The time point was: cycle 4 day 1 (C4D1), after five to seven weeks of nivolumab. Exposure to brentuximab vedotin varied, and each patient had relapsed following autologous stem cell transplantation. This table comes from immunoSEQ multiplex PCR, and its TCRdb copy is limited to in-frame clones, with some not included. Altogether about 24,000 clones are present, approximately 77% being singletons, with the ten largest covering 20% to 25%. The CDR3 has 16 amino acids. Per germline, CDR1 SGHNT and CDR2 YYREEE (reference sequence). Losses at the gene ends were 1 base for V and 3 bases for J; bases not matched to a gene: 1.

This specimen was peripheral blood mononuclear cells (PBMCs), taken before the fourth cycle of nivolumab. The sequence was collected from a human donor with classical Hodgkin lymphoma. The chain employs TRBV5-4 and TRBJ2-2, with 12 bases that match TRBD2. CDR3 coding DNA: TGTGCCAGCAGCTTGCTAGCGGGGGGGTACACCGGGGAGCTGTTTTTT. This encodes CASSLLAGGYTGELFF. The full variable domain, with the rest looked up from reference TRBV5-4 and TRBJ2-2, is ETGVTQSPTHLIKTRGQQVTLRCSSQSGHNTVSWYQQALGQGPQFIFQYYREEENGRGNFPPRFSGLQFPNYSSELNVNALELDDSALYLCASSLLAGGYTGELFFGEGSRLTVL.